Listed below are T cell receptor beta chains from one sample, sequenced in a study of molecular identifiers for immune sequencing clone quantification. TCRdb reprocessed the PCR reads via MiXCR and lists one record per CDR3 protein. Of hundreds of thousands of distinct CDR3 sequences in the sample, about 25% were seen once. What was sequenced was naive CD8+ T cells from blood, with Jurkat cell RNA spiked in. The receptors were sampled from a human donor in good health. Some libraries in this study had Jurkat cell RNA spiked in. Both conserved end residues are part of each CDR3. D genes are given only for firm matches. Clone size is stated in some rows and not others, as once, few, many or a class when expanded.

clone size,D gene,V gene,J gene,CDR3 DNA,CDR3 protein
NA,NA,TRBV12-3/TRBV12-4,TRBJ2-7,TGTGCCAGCAGGTTCGGCGAAGACAGGCGACCCTACGAGCAGTACTTC,CASRFGEDRRPYEQYF
few,NA,TRBV7-9,TRBJ2-3,TGTGCCAGCAGCATTCGGGACGGTACATACACAGATACGCAGTATTTT,CASSIRDGTYTDTQYF
few,NA,TRBV4-1,TRBJ2-2,TGCGCCAGCAGCCAAGAATCCCCGGCGGACACCGGGGAGCTGTTTTTT,CASSQESPADTGELFF
many,NA,TRBV20-1,TRBJ2-7,TGCAGTGCTAGAGATCTGTGGACGGACGCCTATTCCATCGACGAGCAGTACTTC,CSARDLWTDAYSIDEQYF
few,NA,TRBV6-5,TRBJ2-7,TGTGCCAGCAGTACCCGGGCCGCGAGCTCCTACGAGCAGTACTTC,CASSTRAASSYEQYF
NA,NA,TRBV30,TRBJ1-5,TGTGCCTGGAGTGGAGGCGTTACAATGAGTCAGCCCCAGCATTTT,CAWSGGVTMSQPQHF
NA,TRBD2,TRBV5-1,TRBJ2-1,TGCGCCAGCAGCCCGGGACTAGCGGGGGGACCTAGCTCCTACAATGAGCAGTTCTTC,CASSPGLAGGPSSYNEQFF
many,TRBD2,TRBV4-1,TRBJ2-5,TGCGCCAGCAGCCAAGCCGGGGCGGTAGCGGGGCAGACCCAGTACTTC,CASSQAGAVAGQTQYF
few,NA,TRBV4-1,TRBJ2-3,TGCGCCAGCAGCCAAATGGGTGTAGGGGGGTTCACAGATACGCAGTATTTT,CASSQMGVGGFTDTQYF
NA,TRBD2,TRBV11-3,TRBJ2-7,TGTGCCAGCAGCACTAGCGGGGGGCCCGACGAGCAGTACTTC,CASSTSGGPDEQYF
NA,NA,TRBV6-2/TRBV6-3,TRBJ1-5,TGTGCCAGCAGTTGGGGCCTTAGTCAGCCCCAGCATTTT,CASSWGLSQPQHF
many,NA,TRBV20-1,TRBJ2-7,TGCAGTGCTAGATCCGATTCCTCCTACGAGCAGTACTTC,CSARSDSSYEQYF
many,NA,TRBV5-5,TRBJ2-7,TGTGCCAGCAGCCCCTTCCATGGAGTCCCCTACGAGCAGTACTTC,CASSPFHGVPYEQYF
many,NA,TRBV7-9,TRBJ2-7,TGTGCCAGCAGCTTAGTGCAGTACGAGCAGTACTTC,CASSLVQYEQYF
many,TRBD1,TRBV14,TRBJ2-3,TGTGCCAGCAGCCATTGGGACAGGGGTACAGATACGCAGTATTTT,CASSHWDRGTDTQYF
many,NA,TRBV15,TRBJ2-3,TGTGCCACCGCCCCAGGCACCCTAAGCACAGATACGCAGTATTTT,CATAPGTLSTDTQYF
many,NA,TRBV9,TRBJ1-5,TGTGCCAGCAGCGTTAGGGGCAATCAGCCCCAGCATTTT,CASSVRGNQPQHF
few,NA,TRBV5-3,TRBJ1-1,TGTGCCAGCAGCATGTGGGGGGAGGACACTGAAGCTTTCTTT,CASSMWGEDTEAFF
few,NA,TRBV19,TRBJ1-1,TGTGCCAGTTCTGATACTCAACTATGGAACACTGAAGCTTTCTTT,CASSDTQLWNTEAFF
many,NA,TRBV5-1,TRBJ1-5,TGCGCCAGCAGCTTGGGGGACTTTAACAATCAGCCCCAGCATTTT,CASSLGDFNNQPQHF
few,TRBD2,TRBV4-2,TRBJ2-1,TGTGCCAGCAGAATATCCGGGACTAGCTACAATGAGCAGTTCTTC,CASRISGTSYNEQFF
NA,NA,TRBV15,TRBJ1-5,TGTGCCACCAGCAGGGTTCCAGGGAGCAATCAGCCCCAGCATTTT,CATSRVPGSNQPQHF
many,NA,TRBV7-9,TRBJ2-7,TGTGCCAGCAGCCGATCGTCTGTCTCGGAGCAGTACTTC,CASSRSSVSEQYF
NA,NA,TRBV3-1,TRBJ1-5,TGTGCCAGCAGCCTCAGGGTAATTCGCAATCAGCCCCAGCATTTT,CASSLRVIRNQPQHF
NA,NA,TRBV19,TRBJ1-2,TGTGCCAGTAGTATAGTTGGAGACAGTTCCTATGGCTACACCTTC,CASSIVGDSSYGYTF
few,NA,TRBV27,TRBJ2-5,TGTGCCAGCAGTTTACCTAACGACGAGACCCAGTACTTC,CASSLPNDETQYF
NA,NA,TRBV20-1,TRBJ1-4,TGCAGTGCTGTACGTGGGGCTAATGAAAAACTGTTTTTT,CSAVRGANEKLFF
many,TRBD1,TRBV20-1,TRBJ2-7,TGCAGTGCGCCCGGGACAGGGAGGGCAGGGCAGTACTTC,CSAPGTGRAGQYF
many,TRBD2,TRBV27,TRBJ2-1,TGTGCCAGCAGCCCGTCCGGGGGGGCTAATGAGCAGTTCTTC,CASSPSGGANEQFF
many,TRBD1,TRBV13,TRBJ2-1,TGTGCCAGCAGCTCGACAAGGGGGGACAGGGGAAACTTC,CASSSTRGDRGNF
many,NA,TRBV5-4,TRBJ2-7,TGTGCCAGCAGCCACCGGGACGCATCCTACGAGCAGTACTTC,CASSHRDASYEQYF